Each of the 9 T cell receptor beta chains below was sequenced from the same sample in a study of cytomegalovirus exposure and HLA in healthy donors. 60 Vbeta and 13 Jbeta primers were used in PCR. Profiling relied on immunoSEQ multiplex PCR, and the TCRdb table lists in-frame clones only, not all of them. Recorded for this sample: roughly 45,000 clones. Sequencing used PBMCs. The receptor source for this set is a woman aged 25 to 39 in good health and CMV-seronegative.

The CDR3 spells CASSSTGKNIQYF. CDR3 nucleotide sequence: TGTGCCAGCAGTTCCACAGGGAAAAACATTCAGTACTTC. The rearrangement joins TRBV28 to TRBJ2-4, with D tentatively TRBD1 (6 bases). Deletions cut 4 bases from V and 4 bases from J, with 8 bases between. Germline loops: CDR1 MDHEN, CDR2 SYDVKM. The CDR3 runs to 13 residues.

The rearrangement joins TRBV14 to TRBJ1-2; no firm D call. The CDR3 has 14 amino acids. The germline V gene has CDR1 SGHDN and CDR2 FVKESK. The V end lost 0 bases, the J end lost 3 bases, and 8 bases lay between the germline ends. Here the CDR3 reads CASSQDGGYYGYTF. In DNA form, the CDR3 reads TGTGCCAGCAGCCAAGACGGAGGGTACTATGGCTACACCTTC.

This chain links TRBV10-3 with TRBJ2-7; 10 bases are shared with TRBD1. CDR1 is ENHRY, CDR2 SYGVKD, per germline. Unmatched junction bases numbered 8, after V lost 7 bases and J lost 2 bases. The CDR3 is 15 amino acids. For the CDR3, the DNA is TGTGCCATCAATCCCGGGACAGGGGTTACCTACGAGCAGTACTTC. Its translation is CAINPGTGVTYEQYF.

V gene TRBV6-5 combines with J gene TRBJ2-7; D is unresolved. Trimming cost V 5 bases and J 7 bases, with 18 bases left between them. Germline-derived CDR1 and CDR2 are MNHEY and SVGAGI. The CDR3 extends over 14 amino acids. The CDR3 DNA is TGTGCCAGCAGTCCCTCGAGATCCGTAAGTGAGCAGTACTTC. As protein: CASSPSRSVSEQYF.

J is TRBJ1-4 and V is TRBV7-9; 7 bases map to TRBD1. In germline, CDR1 is SEHNR, CDR2 FQNEAQ (reference sequence). The CDR3 totals 14 residues. V gave up 5 bases and J gave up 3 bases; unmatched junction bases: 3. CDR3 protein: CASSPGTANEKLFF. The CDR3 nucleotides are TGTGCCAGCAGCCCCGGGACAGCTAATGAAAAACTGTTTTTT.

This rearrangement joins TRBV6-1 to TRBJ2-2; weak D call: TRBD1 (6 bases). Trimming pared 2 bases from V and 4 bases from J, leaving 14 bases between. Germline CDR1 is MNHNS and CDR2 is SASEGT. This CDR3 has 16 amino acids. The CDR3 region is CASSEMWRTVTGELFF. The CDR3 DNA follows: TGTGCCAGCAGTGAAATGTGGCGGACAGTCACCGGGGAGCTGTTTTTT.

V is TRBV27 and J is TRBJ1-5, with D unclear. The V and J ends lost 9 bases and 4 bases respectively, with 19 bases between them. CDR3 length: 15 amino acids. Germline V gene sequence: CDR1 MNHEY, CDR2 SMNVEV (reference sequence). The chain's CDR3 is CASSARGDRNQPQHF. CDR3 nucleotide sequence: TGTGCCAGTAGTGCGCGAGGAGATCGGAATCAGCCCCAGCATTTT.

The V call is TRBV30, the J call TRBJ1-1, with 7 bases lining up with TRBD1. Per germline, CDR1 GTSNPN and CDR2 SVGIG (reference sequence). The CDR3 totals 13 residues. J lost 11 bases, V lost 3 bases, and 12 bases had no gene match. CDR3 sequence: CAWSSSLEGAAFF. The CDR3 nucleotides read TGTGCCTGGAGCTCATCTCTAGAGGGGGCGGCTTTCTTT.

This chain uses TRBV6-1 with TRBJ2-1, with D perhaps TRBD1 (5 bases). Trimming removed 6 bases from V and 1 base from J, with 7 bases in between. Per germline, CDR1 MNHNS and CDR2 SASEGT. This CDR3 has 13 residues. CDR3 coding DNA: TGTGCCAGCAGGTCAGGGTCCTACAATGAGCAGTTCTTC. This encodes CASRSGSYNEQFF.